This T cell receptor beta chain was captured by sequencing in a study of regulatory T cells in long-lasting Graves disease. Time point noted: newly diagnosed GD, antithyroid drugs for less than 3 months. PBMCs were the source of the RNA used for TCR sequencing. The authors drew about 9 milliliters of peripheral blood into EDTA tubes. CDR3 size: 15 residues. J was trimmed by 7 bases and V by 5 bases; bases with no gene match: 7. CDR1 is MNHNS, CDR2 SASEGT, per germline. CDR3 regions were amplified by Arm-PCR using iRepertoire HTBI primers to build TCR beta libraries. TCRdb passed the multiplex PCR reads through MiXCR, listing each CDR3 protein once. This table holds fewer than 550,000 distinct CDR3 sequences, about 15% found once. The same sample was also used in a study of T cells in Graves' hyperthyroidism and ophthalmopathy.

The clonotype originates from a woman aged 35-65 years with Graves disease. The sample in question was peripheral blood mononuclear cells (PBMCs), obtained at new diagnosis, from a patient treated with antithyroid drugs. The chain uses TRBV6-1 and TRBJ2-3, with 12 bases lining up with TRBD2. Here the CDR3 DNA reads TGTGCCAGCAGTCCCCTAGCGGGGGGGCGGTATACGCAGTATTTT. It translates to CASSPLAGGRYTQYF.